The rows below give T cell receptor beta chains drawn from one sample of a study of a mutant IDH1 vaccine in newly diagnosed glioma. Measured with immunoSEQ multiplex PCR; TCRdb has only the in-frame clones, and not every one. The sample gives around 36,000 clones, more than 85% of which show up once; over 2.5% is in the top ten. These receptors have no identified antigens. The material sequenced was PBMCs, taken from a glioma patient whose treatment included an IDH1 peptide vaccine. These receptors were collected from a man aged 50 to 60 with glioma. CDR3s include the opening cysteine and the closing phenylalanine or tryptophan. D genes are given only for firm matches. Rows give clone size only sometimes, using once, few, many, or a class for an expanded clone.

cdr3_aa: CASSERLSYEQFF
cdr3_nt: TGCGCCAGCAGTGAGAGGCTATCCTATGAGCAGTTCTTC
j_call: TRBJ2-1
d_call: -
clone_size: -
v_call: TRBV10-1

cdr3_aa: CASSFGARNQPQHF
cdr3_nt: TGTGCCAGCAGCTTTGGTGCCCGAAATCAGCCCCAGCATTTT
j_call: TRBJ1-5
d_call: -
clone_size: -
v_call: TRBV7-9

cdr3_aa: CASSLVGYGGSYGYTF
cdr3_nt: TGTGCCAGCAGCTTAGTGGGGTATGGGGGATCCTATGGCTACACCTTC
j_call: TRBJ1-2
d_call: -
clone_size: -
v_call: TRBV7-8

cdr3_aa: CASSQGNRDTNTGELFF
cdr3_nt: TGTGCCAGCAGCCAGGGTAATCGGGACACGAACACCGGGGAGCTGTTTTTT
j_call: TRBJ2-2
d_call: -
clone_size: -
v_call: TRBV4-2

cdr3_aa: CASSVAWDAPYEQYF
cdr3_nt: TGTGCCAGCAGCGTAGCCTGGGACGCACCCTACGAGCAGTACTTC
j_call: TRBJ2-7
d_call: -
clone_size: -
v_call: TRBV9

cdr3_aa: CASSLGGTGGLRQETQYF
cdr3_nt: TGCGCCAGCAGCTTGGGAGGGACAGGAGGGTTAAGGCAAGAGACCCAGTACTTC
j_call: TRBJ2-5
d_call: TRBD1
clone_size: -
v_call: TRBV5-1

cdr3_aa: CASSGRGRNTEAFF
cdr3_nt: TGTGCCAGCAGCGGCCGGGGGCGGAACACTGAAGCTTTCTTT
j_call: TRBJ1-1
d_call: -
clone_size: -
v_call: TRBV2

cdr3_aa: CASSDPTSVDTDTQYF
cdr3_nt: TGTGCCAGCAGTGACCCGACTAGCGTAGACACAGATACGCAGTATTTT
j_call: TRBJ2-3
d_call: TRBD2
clone_size: -
v_call: TRBV2

cdr3_aa: CASSESGDTGELFF
cdr3_nt: TGTGCCAGCAGTGAATCAGGGGACACCGGGGAGCTGTTTTTT
j_call: TRBJ2-2
d_call: -
clone_size: -
v_call: TRBV6-4

cdr3_aa: CASLGTGSEQYF
cdr3_nt: TGTGCCAGCCTGGGCACGGGGTCCGAGCAGTACTTC
j_call: TRBJ2-7
d_call: -
clone_size: -
v_call: TRBV7-9

cdr3_aa: CASSLNGPNTEAFF
cdr3_nt: TGTGCCAGCAGCCTGAACGGACCTAACACTGAAGCTTTCTTT
j_call: TRBJ1-1
d_call: -
clone_size: -
v_call: TRBV7-3

cdr3_aa: CASSPDRNYGYTF
cdr3_nt: TGTGCCAGCAGCCCGGACAGGAACTATGGCTACACCTTC
j_call: TRBJ1-2
d_call: TRBD1
clone_size: -
v_call: TRBV7-8

cdr3_aa: CASSQRTGSRTGELFF
cdr3_nt: TGTGCCAGCAGCCAGAGGACAGGGAGCCGGACCGGGGAGCTGTTTTTT
j_call: TRBJ2-2
d_call: TRBD1
clone_size: -
v_call: TRBV14

cdr3_aa: CASSLEAANTEAFF
cdr3_nt: TGTGCCAGCAGCTTGGAGGCCGCGAACACTGAAGCTTTCTTT
j_call: TRBJ1-1
d_call: -
clone_size: -
v_call: TRBV5-6

cdr3_aa: CASSVDHRVKARETQYF
cdr3_nt: TGTGCCAGCAGCGTAGACCATAGGGTTAAGGCGCGGGAGACCCAGTACTTC
j_call: TRBJ2-5
d_call: -
clone_size: -
v_call: TRBV9

cdr3_aa: CASRDRTGGDQPQHF
cdr3_nt: TGTGCCAGCAGGGACCGAACAGGGGGCGATCAGCCCCAGCATTTT
j_call: TRBJ1-5
d_call: TRBD1
clone_size: -
v_call: TRBV2

cdr3_aa: CASSETGYEQYF
cdr3_nt: TGTGCCAGCAGTGAAACGGGGTACGAGCAGTACTTC
j_call: TRBJ2-7
d_call: -
clone_size: once
v_call: TRBV2

cdr3_aa: CAWSTGRAAGNTIYF
cdr3_nt: TGTGCCTGGAGTACCGGGCGGGCGGCTGGAAACACCATATATTTT
j_call: TRBJ1-3
d_call: -
clone_size: -
v_call: TRBV30

cdr3_aa: CASSEAPNQPQHF
cdr3_nt: TGTGCCAGCAGTGAAGCCCCCAATCAGCCCCAGCATTTT
j_call: TRBJ1-5
d_call: -
clone_size: -
v_call: TRBV6-1

cdr3_aa: CAWSPLSGRSDIQYF
cdr3_nt: TGTGCCTGGAGTCCCCTTAGCGGGAGATCGGACATTCAGTACTTC
j_call: TRBJ2-4
d_call: TRBD2
clone_size: few
v_call: TRBV30

cdr3_aa: CASRRVNTEAFF
cdr3_nt: TGTGCCAGCAGACGGGTGAACACTGAAGCTTTCTTT
j_call: TRBJ1-1
d_call: -
clone_size: -
v_call: TRBV2

cdr3_aa: CASSLTNSYEQYF
cdr3_nt: TGCGCCAGCAGCTTGACCAATTCCTACGAGCAGTACTTC
j_call: TRBJ2-7
d_call: -
clone_size: -
v_call: TRBV5-1

cdr3_aa: CASSSSGGRTDTQYF
cdr3_nt: TGTGCCAGCAGCTCCTCGGGGGGGCGTACAGATACGCAGTATTTT
j_call: TRBJ2-3
d_call: TRBD2
clone_size: -
v_call: TRBV5-4

cdr3_aa: CASSSTPSGRETQYF
cdr3_nt: TGTGCCAGCAGTTCGACTCCCTCGGGGAGGGAGACCCAGTACTTC
j_call: TRBJ2-5
d_call: -
clone_size: -
v_call: TRBV6-5

cdr3_aa: CASSLYRQTGEPTKQYF
cdr3_nt: TGTGCCAGCAGTTTGTACAGGCAGACCGGCGAACCTACGAAGCAGTACTTC
j_call: TRBJ2-7
d_call: -
clone_size: -
v_call: TRBV27

cdr3_aa: CASSLVVLPYEQYF
cdr3_nt: TGCGCCAGCAGCTTGGTAGTTTTACCCTACGAGCAGTACTTC
j_call: TRBJ2-7
d_call: -
clone_size: few
v_call: TRBV5-1

cdr3_aa: CASSEVRGYARVKEGYTF
cdr3_nt: TGTGCCAGCAGTGAGGTCCGGGGGTATGCCAGGGTAAAGGAGGGCTACACCTTC
j_call: TRBJ1-2
d_call: -
clone_size: -
v_call: TRBV6-1

cdr3_aa: CASSLTGTENYGYTF
cdr3_nt: TGTGCCAGCAGCTTAACAGGGACAGAAAACTATGGCTACACCTTC
j_call: TRBJ1-2
d_call: TRBD1
clone_size: -
v_call: TRBV7-3

cdr3_aa: CASSLQSTGSNQPQHF
cdr3_nt: TGTGCCAGCAGCTTACAATCGACCGGAAGCAATCAGCCCCAGCATTTT
j_call: TRBJ1-5
d_call: -
clone_size: -
v_call: TRBV7-2

cdr3_aa: CASSQRQVNTEAFF
cdr3_nt: TGTGCCAGCAGTCAAAGACAGGTGAACACTGAAGCTTTCTTT
j_call: TRBJ1-1
d_call: -
clone_size: -
v_call: TRBV6-5

cdr3_aa: CASSSSPLNTEAFF
cdr3_nt: TGTGCCAGCAGCTCCTCCCCCCTGAACACTGAAGCTTTCTTT
j_call: TRBJ1-1
d_call: -
clone_size: once
v_call: TRBV5-6

cdr3_aa: CASSPAGGPLWDTQYF
cdr3_nt: TGTGCCAGCAGTCCCGCGGGAGGCCCCCTTTGGGATACGCAGTATTTT
j_call: TRBJ2-3
d_call: TRBD2
clone_size: -
v_call: TRBV27

cdr3_aa: CASSNPNTGELFF
cdr3_nt: TGTGCCAGTAGTAACCCGAACACCGGGGAGCTGTTTTTT
j_call: TRBJ2-2
d_call: -
clone_size: -
v_call: TRBV19

cdr3_aa: CASSQREGGYNEQFF
cdr3_nt: TGTGCCAGCAGCCAGCGGGAGGGTGGTTACAATGAGCAGTTCTTC
j_call: TRBJ2-1
d_call: TRBD2
clone_size: -
v_call: TRBV7-8

cdr3_aa: CASSLVGLADYEQYF
cdr3_nt: TGTGCCAGCAGTCTTGTAGGACTAGCGGACTACGAGCAGTACTTC
j_call: TRBJ2-7
d_call: TRBD2
clone_size: -
v_call: TRBV27

cdr3_aa: CASTDNFSGELFF
cdr3_nt: TGTGCCAGTACCGACAATTTTTCCGGGGAGCTGTTTTTT
j_call: TRBJ2-2
d_call: -
clone_size: -
v_call: TRBV19

cdr3_aa: CASSPPGGYEQYF
cdr3_nt: TGCGCCAGCAGCCCCCCGGGGGGATACGAGCAGTACTTC
j_call: TRBJ2-7
d_call: TRBD2
clone_size: -
v_call: TRBV4-1

cdr3_aa: CASSNDREETQYF
cdr3_nt: TGTGCCAGCAGCAACGACAGGGAAGAGACCCAGTACTTC
j_call: TRBJ2-5
d_call: TRBD1
clone_size: few
v_call: TRBV5-4

cdr3_aa: CASSLKGAGSYEQYF
cdr3_nt: TGTGCCAGCAGTTTAAAGGGGGCTGGTAGCTACGAGCAGTACTTC
j_call: TRBJ2-7
d_call: TRBD1
clone_size: -
v_call: TRBV27

cdr3_aa: CASSPWGSYGYTF
cdr3_nt: TGTGCCAGCAGCCCTTGGGGTAGCTATGGCTACACCTTC
j_call: TRBJ1-2
d_call: -
clone_size: -
v_call: TRBV7-2

cdr3_aa: CASQPQGSAEQYF
cdr3_nt: TGTGCCAGCCAACCTCAGGGATCAGCCGAGCAGTACTTC
j_call: TRBJ2-7
d_call: -
clone_size: -
v_call: TRBV19

cdr3_aa: CASRRQTRGQETQYF
cdr3_nt: TGTGCCAGCAGACGTCAGACCCGCGGGCAAGAGACCCAGTACTTC
j_call: TRBJ2-5
d_call: -
clone_size: -
v_call: TRBV27

cdr3_aa: CASSLGQTNYGYTF
cdr3_nt: TGTGCCAGCAGCTTAGGTCAGACTAACTATGGCTACACCTTC
j_call: TRBJ1-2
d_call: -
clone_size: -
v_call: TRBV7-9

cdr3_aa: CASSPFGTVPYEQYF
cdr3_nt: TGTGCCAGCAGCCCCTTCGGGACGGTTCCCTACGAGCAGTACTTC
j_call: TRBJ2-7
d_call: -
clone_size: -
v_call: TRBV9

cdr3_aa: CASSPGTQETQYF
cdr3_nt: TGTGCCAGCAGCCCCGGGACCCAAGAGACCCAGTACTTC
j_call: TRBJ2-5
d_call: -
clone_size: -
v_call: TRBV5-8

cdr3_aa: CAWSVGRGVTQYF
cdr3_nt: TGTGCCTGGAGCGTCGGGAGAGGGGTTACGCAGTATTTT
j_call: TRBJ2-3
d_call: -
clone_size: -
v_call: TRBV30

cdr3_aa: CASSLTGTGAIYGYTF
cdr3_nt: TGTGCCAGCAGCTTAACGGGGACAGGGGCAATCTATGGCTACACCTTC
j_call: TRBJ1-2
d_call: TRBD1
clone_size: -
v_call: TRBV7-2

cdr3_aa: CASSLGGSSAGYTF
cdr3_nt: TGTGCCAGCAGTTTAGGGGGCTCCTCGGCTGGCTACACCTTC
j_call: TRBJ1-2
d_call: -
clone_size: -
v_call: TRBV27

cdr3_aa: CASSRRDRTTNEKLFF
cdr3_nt: TGCGCCAGCAGCCGGCGGGACAGGACAACTAATGAAAAACTGTTTTTT
j_call: TRBJ1-4
d_call: TRBD1
clone_size: -
v_call: TRBV4-1

cdr3_aa: CASKAGGAETQYF
cdr3_nt: TGTGCCAGCAAAGCAGGGGGCGCAGAGACCCAGTACTTC
j_call: TRBJ2-5
d_call: TRBD1
clone_size: -
v_call: TRBV28

cdr3_aa: CASSIVPTSNQPQHF
cdr3_nt: TGTGCCAGTAGTATAGTACCCACTAGCAATCAGCCCCAGCATTTT
j_call: TRBJ1-5
d_call: -
clone_size: -
v_call: TRBV19

cdr3_aa: CASSLSVFYEQYF
cdr3_nt: TGTGCCAGCAGCTTATCCGTGTTCTACGAGCAGTACTTC
j_call: TRBJ2-7
d_call: -
clone_size: -
v_call: TRBV7-2

cdr3_aa: CACRVAGAHDTQYF
cdr3_nt: TGTGCCTGTCGGGTAGCGGGAGCTCACGATACGCAGTATTTT
j_call: TRBJ2-3
d_call: TRBD2
clone_size: -
v_call: TRBV30

cdr3_aa: CASSVEGGPYNEQFF
cdr3_nt: TGTGCCAGCAGCGTAGAGGGGGGACCTTACAATGAGCAGTTCTTC
j_call: TRBJ2-1
d_call: -
clone_size: -
v_call: TRBV9